This TCR beta chain came from a study of vaccination and CD4 T cells after COVID-19. The Oncomine TCR Beta short-read assay sequenced DNA from cultured CD4+ T cells. Investigators isolated genomic DNA from cultured CD4+ T cells. TCRdb independently ran MiXCR on the PCR reads; one entry per CDR3 protein. Of around 10,000 distinct CDR3 sequences listed, about 32% are singletons. V was clipped by 1 base and J by 2 bases; unmatched bases: 7. The germline CDR1 and CDR2 sequences are SGHAT and FQNNGV. The CDR3 is made up of 16 amino acids. The sample's treatment: roughly 10-day PBMC culture with coronavirus spike peptide pools or control peptides (ViraFEST assay). The collection of CD4+ T cells from the unexposed donor took place before the COVID-19 pandemic (2011-2018). The ViraFEST method relied on peptide pools to expand antigen-specific T cells, followed by TCR sequencing. As regards this clonotype: The target antigen is unknown.

The chain links TRBV11-2 to TRBJ2-5; 7 nucleotides line up with TRBD2. The TCR was taken from a human donor in good health. The sequenced sample was CD4+ T cells from blood, cultured in vitro. This CDR3 reads CASSLGAPGGQETQYF. The CDR3 nucleotides are TGTGCCAGCAGCTTAGGAGCCCCGGGGGGTCAAGAGACCCAGTACTTC.